What follows are 19 T cell receptor beta chains derived from one specimen sequenced in a study of T cells in localized non-small cell lung cancer. The repertoire was sequenced with immunoSEQ multiplex PCR; TCRdb's copy has only in-frame clones and lacks some. Among fewer than 2,000 clones listed, around 20% were seen once. The specimen comprised normal lung tissue next to the tumor, sampled before any cancer treatment. These receptors were collected from a man between 40 and 70 years old with stage I lung adenocarcinoma.

This clone was detected only a few times. The rearrangement uses TRBV28 and TRBJ1-2, with D possibly being TRBD1 (5 bases). V lost 5 bases, J lost 0 bases, and 13 bases lay in between. There are 15 residues in the CDR3. Germline V CDR1 and CDR2: MDHEN, SYDVKM. The CDR3, as DNA: TGTGCCAGCAGTACCTTGACAGTCCCTAACTATGGCTACACCTTC. Protein sequence: CASSTLTVPNYGYTF.

This clone appeared a few times. The chain carries TRBV2 and TRBJ1-2; D might be TRBD1 (5 bases). V dropped 1 base and J dropped 12 bases, with 15 bases sitting between them. The CDR3 covers 13 residues. Germline CDR1 reads SNHLY; CDR2 reads FYNNEI. CDR3 DNA sequence: TGTGCCAGCAGTGAAGGGGGGGTGGAGGGACACACCTTC. Translated, it gives CASSEGGVEGHTF.

The chain combines TRBV6-8 with TRBJ1-1; D not certain. The length of the CDR3 is 13 residues. Trimming removed 5 bases from V and 0 bases from J, with 7 bases in between. CDR1 MNHGY and CDR2 SAAAGT come from the germline V gene. CDR3: CASSEDLNTEAFF. Here the CDR3 DNA reads TGTGCCAGCAGTGAGGACCTGAACACTGAAGCTTTCTTT.

A single count supports this clone. The rearrangement links TRBV30 to TRBJ2-7; possibly TRBD1 for D (6 bases). Deletions cut 1 base from V and 0 bases from J, with 13 bases between. Germline V lookup: CDR1 GTSNPN, CDR2 SVGIG (reference sequence). The CDR3 is 15 residues long. This chain's CDR3 is CAWSDLDSGSYEQYF. The DNA of the CDR3 is TGTGCCTGGAGTGACCTGGACAGCGGCTCCTACGAGCAGTACTTC.

The V and J genes are TRBV6-8 and TRBJ2-3; TRBD1 aligns across 10 bases. V was clipped by 6 bases and J by 6 bases; unmatched bases: 6. Germline CDR1 MNHGY, CDR2 SAAAGT. This CDR3 comprises 14 residues. CDR3 DNA: TGTGCCAGCAGGGAGGGACAGGGGAGGGATACGCAGTATTTT. This codes for CASREGQGRDTQYF.

This clone was seen more than once but under ten times. The CDR3 is CASSGRDRGTYEQYF. The CDR3 DNA is TGTGCCAGCAGTGGCCGGGACAGGGGGACCTACGAGCAGTACTTC. The J gene is TRBJ2-7, the V gene TRBV28; 11 nucleotides agree with TRBD1. J was trimmed by 2 bases and V by 5 bases; bases with no gene match: 5. This CDR3 comprises 15 residues. Germline CDR1 is MDHEN and CDR2 is SYDVKM.

This chain uses TRBV9 with TRBJ1-5; 7 positions match TRBD1. After removal of 3 bases from V and 7 bases from J, the junction contained 7 bases not matched to a gene. Germline V gene data show CDR1 as SGDLS and CDR2 as YYNGEE. The length of the CDR3 is 14 residues. This chain's CDR3 is CASSAGQLRQPQHF. DNA of the CDR3: TGTGCCAGCAGCGCGGGACAGTTGAGACAGCCCCAGCATTTT.

The chain is built from TRBV11-3 and TRBJ2-5; 7 nucleotides match TRBD2. The CDR3 has 17 residues. From germline, CDR1 is SGHNT and CDR2 YENEEA. J was trimmed by 5 bases and V by 1 base; bases with no gene match: 13. For the CDR3, the DNA is TGTGCCAGCAGCTTAGTTGGCGGGGGACCACCCAGGGAGACCCAGTACTTC. Protein: CASSLVGGGPPRETQYF.

This clone has just one count. The CDR3 reads CAWSAGQAATDTQYF. The DNA of the CDR3 is TGTGCCTGGAGTGCAGGGCAGGCGGCCACAGATACGCAGTATTTT. This chain connects TRBV30 to TRBJ2-3; weak D call: TRBD1 (5 bases). There are 15 residues in the CDR3. Germline CDR1 GTSNPN, CDR2 SVGIG (reference sequence). V lost 1 base and J 2 bases, leaving 13 bases between the germline ends.

This clone showed up just a few times. The rearrangement links TRBV19 to TRBJ2-5; 12 bases are shared with TRBD1. CDR1 and CDR2 (germline): LNHDA, SQIVND (reference sequence). This CDR3 has 15 amino acids. J gave up 5 bases and V 5 bases, and 6 bases lay outside the gene matches. CDR3 sequence reads: CASSSRDRGLETQYF. DNA for the CDR3: TGTGCCAGTAGTTCCCGGGACAGGGGGCTGGAGACCCAGTACTTC.

About this clone: At one of its ends the junction is not consistent with the germline gene, which may arise from a read error. The V call is TRBV4-1, the J call TRBJ2-2, with D unclear. The CDR3 has 15 residues. CDR1 and CDR2 (germline): MGHRA, YSYEKL. CDR3 amino acids: CASKVGSTNTGELFF. CDR3 sequence (DNA): TGCGCAAGCAAAGTAGGGTCTACGAACACCGGGGAGCTGTTTTTT.

The J gene is TRBJ2-5, the V gene TRBV29-1, with D perhaps TRBD2 (7 bases). The CDR3 runs to 14 residues. Trimming shortened V by 8 bases and J by 0 bases, and 16 bases separated the two germline ends. In germline, CDR1 is SQVTM, CDR2 ANQGSEA. CDR3 nucleotides: TGCAGCTCCCGGGGGGCGAGGGACCAAGAGACCCAGTACTTC. Translated: CSSRGARDQETQYF.

Within the sample, this clone is medium-sized. The V call is TRBV11-3, the J call TRBJ2-1; TRBD2 is a possible D gene (6 bases). Germline values: CDR1 SGHNT, CDR2 YENEEA. This CDR3 spans 15 amino acids. Trimming took off 2 bases at V and 2 bases at J, with 10 bases between the two ends. DNA of the CDR3: TGTGCCAGCAGCTTAACCAGCGGGCCCTACAATGAGCAGTTCTTC. Translating it yields CASSLTSGPYNEQFF.

The chain combines TRBV18 with TRBJ2-7; D is unclear. CDR1 and CDR2 (germline): KGHSH, LQKENI. V was clipped by 3 bases and J by 4 bases, with 13 bases between them. The CDR3 is 14 amino acids. CDR3 region: CASSPPGPLYEQYF. Written as DNA, the CDR3 is TGTGCCAGCTCACCTCCAGGTCCCCTATACGAGCAGTACTTC. The full variable domain, with the rest looked up from reference TRBV18 and TRBJ2-7, is NAGVMQNPRHLVRRRGQEARLRCSPMKGHSHVYWYRQLPEEGLKFMVYLQKENIIDESGMPKERFSAEFPKEGPSILRIQQVVRGDSAAYFCASSPPGPLYEQYFGPGTRLTVT.

The J gene is TRBJ2-1, the V gene TRBV18; 9 positions match TRBD1. Trimming cost V 3 bases and J 15 bases; bases outside gene matches: 12. CDR1 is KGHSH, CDR2 LQKENI, per germline. The CDR3 extends over 14 amino acids. CDR3 in amino acids: CASSPVPGQGWVFF. The CDR3 DNA is TGTGCCAGCTCACCCGTCCCGGGACAGGGATGGGTGTTCTTC.

J is TRBJ2-7 and V is TRBV23-1; TRBD1 is a possible D gene (5 bases). TRBV23-1 belongs to the ORF category, with a function that is uncertain. The CDR3 has 15 amino acids. Trimming took off 6 bases at V and 7 bases at J, with 22 bases between the two ends. The CDR3 sequence: CASSQGAARMWEQYF. CDR3 sequence (DNA): TGCGCCAGCAGCCAAGGGGCGGCGAGGATGTGGGAGCAGTACTTC.

This chain joins TRBV10-2 and TRBJ2-3; 11 nucleotides match TRBD1. Trimming took 6 bases from V and 1 from J; bases not matched to a gene: 9. This CDR3 has 17 residues. In germline, CDR1 is WSHSY, CDR2 SAAADI. The CDR3 sequence: CASSPWTGGFGTDTQYF. As DNA, the CDR3 is TGCGCCAGCAGCCCATGGACAGGGGGCTTTGGCACAGATACGCAGTATTTT.

This clone was seen more than once but under ten times. This chain joins TRBV7-1 and TRBJ2-5; 8 nucleotides agree with TRBD2. TRBV7-1 carries the ORF label, with uncertain function. The V and J ends lost 5 bases and 5 bases, in that order; junction bases with no gene match: 13. This CDR3 is built from 16 residues. CDR3: CASSRTGTSLGETQYF. CDR3 coding DNA: TGTGCCAGCAGCCGAACTGGGACTAGTCTAGGGGAGACCCAGTACTTC.

This clone occurred a few times. The J gene is TRBJ1-4, the V gene TRBV29-1, with 7 bases fitting TRBD1. The CDR3 length is 14 residues. Trimming took 4 bases from V and 6 from J; bases not matched to a gene: 8. CDR1 and CDR2 from the germline V gene are SQVTM and ANQGSEA. CDR3 bases: TGCAGCGTTGGGAAGAGGGGGCTAGATGAAAAACTGTTTTTT. Translating it yields CSVGKRGLDEKLFF. Full variable domain (missing parts from reference TRBV29-1 and TRBJ1-4): SAVISQKPSRDICQRGTSLTIQCQVDSQVTMMFWYRQQPGQSLTLIATANQGSEATYESGFVIDKFPISRPNLTFSTLTVSNMSPEDSSIYLCSVGKRGLDEKLFFGSGTQLSVL.